This TCR beta chain was identified in a study of T cells in Graves' hyperthyroidism and ophthalmopathy. Under 3 months was the duration of disease in ophthalmopathy patients, who also had a Clinical Activity Score of at least 3 and a NOSPECS grade of at least 4. Not enrolled were patients with uncontrolled infection, other autoimmune disease, pregnancy or lactation. PBMCs came from over 8.5 ml fresh peripheral blood. Points from the study as a whole: Expanded thyroid clonotypes (above 0.001) were mostly also found in blood.

The CDR3 totals 14 residues. Germline-derived CDR1 and CDR2 are MRHNA and SNTAGT. With 10 bases clipped from V and 4 bases from J, the junction kept 6 bases outside the gene matches. To note about this clonotype: Its antigen is not known.

From RNA transcripts, TCR beta CDR3 regions were amplified. Initially, a first-round RT-PCR of the TCR CDR3 employed the HTBI primer set. TCRdb re-derived calls from the multiplex PCR reads in MiXCR, one entry per CDR3 protein. Here the sample spans hundreds of thousands of distinct CDR3 sequences, approximately 15% being singletons. The sequenced material came from blood. V gene TRBV6-4 combines with J gene TRBJ2-2, with 10 nucleotides matching TRBD2. The source of this sequence is a woman in her 50s with Graves' ophthalmopathy. The CDR3 region has the DNA TGTGCCACCAGAGCGGGAGGGGTCACCGGGGAGCTGTTTTTT. It codes for CATRAGGVTGELFF.